These T cell receptor beta chains were read from a single sample in a study of blood T cell repertoires in COVID-19. Assay used: immunoSEQ multiplex PCR; TCRdb lists only in-frame clones, some missing. This sample has some 270,000 clones, with roughly 86% found just once. The source material was peripheral blood. Receptors were obtained from a woman aged 55-70 years who had recovered from COVID-19. CDR3s include the opening cysteine and the closing phenylalanine or tryptophan. D genes are given only for firm matches.

TRBV7-9,TRBJ2-5,NA,CASSIQETQYF,TGTGCCAGCAGCATACAAGAGACCCAGTACTTC
TRBV19,TRBJ1-1,NA,CASRRTGLNTEAFF,TGTGCCAGTAGAAGGACGGGATTGAACACTGAAGCTTTCTTT
TRBV10-1,TRBJ1-6,NA,CASSESVGGRSYNSPLHF,TGCGCCAGCAGTGAGTCCGTCGGGGGTAGGTCCTATAATTCACCCCTCCACTTT
TRBV7-7,TRBJ2-5,NA,CASSLSPAGPETQYF,TGTGCTAGCAGCTTATCCCCGGCGGGGCCAGAGACCCAGTACTTC
TRBV4-1,TRBJ2-7,TRBD1,CASSQDRTGAPYEQYF,TGCGCCAGCAGCCAAGACAGGACAGGGGCCCCCTACGAGCAGTACTTC
TRBV5-1,TRBJ2-7,TRBD2,CASSLDQRGATYEQYF,TGCGCCAGCAGCTTGGATCAGCGGGGGGCCACCTACGAGCAGTACTTC
TRBV6-5,TRBJ2-7,NA,CASNVGREVTYEQYF,TGTGCCAGCAATGTGGGCAGGGAAGTCACCTACGAGCAGTACTTC
TRBV7-9,TRBJ2-5,NA,CASSLFGGARETQYF,TGTGCCAGCAGCTTATTTGGGGGGGCGAGAGAGACCCAGTACTTC
TRBV13,TRBJ1-1,NA,CASSLVGFQGGKTEAFF,TGTGCCAGCAGCTTAGTAGGGTTCCAGGGAGGAAAAACTGAAGCTTTCTTT
TRBV9,TRBJ1-2,NA,CASSVAPAETKVYGYTF,TGTGCCAGCAGCGTAGCTCCAGCGGAAACGAAGGTCTATGGCTACACCTTC
TRBV18,TRBJ2-7,NA,CASSPSGVYEQYF,TGTGCCAGCTCACCTTCGGGGGTCTACGAGCAGTACTTC
TRBV7-9,TRBJ2-2,TRBD2,CASSFRRGGGGTGELFF,TGTGCCAGCAGCTTTCGGCGGGGGGGCGGCGGCACCGGGGAGCTGTTTTTT
TRBV18,TRBJ2-7,NA,CASSPRLSSYEQYF,TGTGCCAGCTCACCACGCCTGAGCTCCTACGAGCAGTACTTC
TRBV2,TRBJ2-7,NA,CASSFADLYEQYF,TGTGCCAGCAGTTTCGCAGATCTCTACGAGCAGTACTTC
TRBV5-4,TRBJ2-7,NA,CASSPQAGQKPPYEQYF,TGTGCCAGCAGCCCCCAGGCGGGACAGAAACCTCCCTACGAGCAGTACTTC
TRBV6-4,TRBJ1-5,NA,CASSAGEHQPQHF,TGTGCCAGCAGTGCCGGTGAGCATCAGCCCCAGCATTTT
TRBV27,TRBJ1-4,NA,CASSSGVNEKLFF,TGTGCCAGCAGTTCGGGGGTAAATGAAAAACTGTTTTTT